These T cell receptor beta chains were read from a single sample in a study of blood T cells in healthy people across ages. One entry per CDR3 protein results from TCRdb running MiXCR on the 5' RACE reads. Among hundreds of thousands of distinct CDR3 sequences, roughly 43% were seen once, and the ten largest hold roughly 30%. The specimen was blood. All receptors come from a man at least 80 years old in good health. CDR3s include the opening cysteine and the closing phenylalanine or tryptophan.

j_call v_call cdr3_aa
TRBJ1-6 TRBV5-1 CASRGSYNSPLHF
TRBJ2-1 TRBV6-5 CASSSRRSSGNEQFF
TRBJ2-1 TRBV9 CASSVETPGYEQFF
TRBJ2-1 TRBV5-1 CASRFSGTSYNEQFF
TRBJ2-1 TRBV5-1 CASSLEGGPPYNEQFF
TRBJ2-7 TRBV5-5 CASSKQGSPYEQYF
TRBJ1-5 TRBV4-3 CASSRDRGQGANQPQHF
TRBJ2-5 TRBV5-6 CASSLGTSVKTQYF
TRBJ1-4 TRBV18 CASSPPGLEGEKLFF
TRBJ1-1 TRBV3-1 CASTQGLNTEAFF
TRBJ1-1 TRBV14 CASSPTTANTEAFF
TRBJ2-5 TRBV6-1 CASSKSTGTETQYF